The source of this T cell receptor beta chain is a study of shared clonotypes between healthy human individuals. The CDR3 sequence is 15 residues long. Germline V CDR1 and CDR2: SQVTM, ANQGSEA. The V gene lost 0 bases and the J gene lost 0 bases, with 12 bases spanning the gap. CD45RO-negative CD8 cells positively selected for CCR7 made up the naive population, which excluded terminally differentiated effector memory CD45RA+ cells. Comments on this clone: The antigen is unknown.

On sorted subsets, replicate PCRs used 150 to 250 ng DNA, or tens of thousands of T cell genomes. In the authors' methods: ImmunoSEQ junction-only sequences lacked quality scores, so their filtering differed. Profiling relied on immunoSEQ multiplex PCR, and the TCRdb table lists in-frame clones only, not all of them. The V and J calls and the clone size are those of that table, but D and trimming were determined from the DNA. The sample records around 600,000 clones, approximately 95% being singletons. Regarding the study as a whole: The small donor group covered limited genetic and exposure diversity. Even with large depth, rarefaction showed that sorted-subset sequencing was incomplete.

The source of this sequence is a woman younger than 45 in good health. V and J are TRBV29-1 and TRBJ2-7, with D perhaps TRBD1 or TRBD2 (5 bases each). Sample: naive CD8+ T cells sorted from blood. CDR3 amino acids: CSVEEPGPVSYEQYF. DNA of the CDR3: TGCAGCGTTGAAGAGCCGGGACCGGTCTCCTACGAGCAGTACTTC.